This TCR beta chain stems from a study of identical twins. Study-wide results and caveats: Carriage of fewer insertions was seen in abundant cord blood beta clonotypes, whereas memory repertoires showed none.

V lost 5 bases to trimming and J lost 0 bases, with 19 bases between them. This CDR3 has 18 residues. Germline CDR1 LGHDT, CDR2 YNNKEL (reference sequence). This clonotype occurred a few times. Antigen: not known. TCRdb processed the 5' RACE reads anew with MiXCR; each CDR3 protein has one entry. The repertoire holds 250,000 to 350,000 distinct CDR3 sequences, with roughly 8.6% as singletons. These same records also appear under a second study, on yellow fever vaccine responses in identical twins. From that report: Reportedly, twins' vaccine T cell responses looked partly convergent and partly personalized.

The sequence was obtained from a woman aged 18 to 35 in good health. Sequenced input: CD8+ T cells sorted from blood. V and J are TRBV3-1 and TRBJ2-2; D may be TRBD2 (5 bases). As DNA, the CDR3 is TGTGCCAGCAGCGCTCCAGTGGGGAGAGGCTCGAACACCGGGGAGCTGTTTTTT. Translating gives CASSAPVGRGSNTGELFF.